This TCR beta chain was captured in a study of cytomegalovirus exposure and HLA in healthy donors. Overall study context: Previous work identified 117 million unique TCR beta sequences from about 179 million T cells.

CDR1 GTSNPN and CDR2 SVGIG come from the germline V gene (reference sequence). This CDR3 spans 15 amino acids. Trimming removed 0 bases at V and 8 bases at J, with 16 bases between. A remark on this clone: What it recognizes is unknown.

Primers: 60 Vbeta forward and 13 Jbeta reverse. Measured with immunoSEQ multiplex PCR; TCRdb has only the in-frame clones, and not every one. The sample lists around 210,000 clones; about 85% were seen once. Broader study findings: TCR beta chains numbering more than 150 were designated cytomegalovirus-associated. CMV serostatus was the only recorded immune exposure for donors.

Donors showed nominal health when sampled, although they likely had unrecorded immune exposures. The rearrangement uses TRBV30 and TRBJ1-4, with D possibly matching TRBD1 (5 bases). The source is a girl aged 2-10 years in good health and CMV-seronegative. Specimen: PBMCs. The CDR3 coding sequence is TGTGCCTGGAGTGTTGGGGCGGGGGGGTCAGAAAAACTGTTTTTT. Residues: CAWSVGAGGSEKLFF.